Sequencing of this T cell receptor (beta chain) was carried out in a study of T cells in lung cancer brain metastases. Study-wide background: Primary and brain metastasis specimens were taken a median around 340 days apart. The study, taken as a whole, reports: Compared with paired primaries, brain metastases showed fewer unique productive clones (around 1,500 versus 5,000).

As concerns this clone: Its antigen is currently unknown.

Patients had resection for synchronous oligometastatic disease or delayed recurrence of a solitary brain metastasis. Exclusion applied to any patient with a history of multiple malignancies. Repertoires were generated with immunoSEQ multiplex PCR, while TCRdb's copy carries only in-frame clones and drops some. The sample lists under 4,000 clones, approximately 87% occurring once. Sequencing was performed on tumor tissue from the primary lung tumor. This receptor was identified in a woman between 45 and 65 years old with non-small cell lung cancer.

The DNA of the CDR3 is TGTGCCAGCTCACCAGGAATCACAGATACGCAGTATTTT. This translates into CASSPGITDTQYF. This rearrangement joins TRBV18 to TRBJ2-3; D is uncertain. CDR1 KGHSH and CDR2 LQKENI come from the germline V gene. V shed 2 bases and J shed 2 bases, with 5 bases lying between them. CDR3 length equals 13 residues.